Described below is a single TCR beta chain sequence and its context. Antigen specificity is unknown. TCRdb called the RT-PCR reads again in MiXCR, with one record for every CDR3 protein. The sample yields a few hundred thousand distinct CDR3 sequences, about 14% seen once. The sample is drawn from a study of response to subunit inactivated influenza vaccine. Study findings and constraints: After each seasonal influenza vaccination, few new T cells are recruited, the authors suggested.

The CDR3 length is 15 residues. V lost 1 base and J lost 5, with 15 bases in between. The germline gives CDR1 SGHRS, CDR2 YFSETQ. The sequencing here drew on PBMCs from blood, taken about 13 days after vaccination. The V and J genes are TRBV5-1 and TRBJ1-2; no clear D. This clonotype was sampled from a man aged 50 or older who received an inactivated influenza vaccine. CDR3 nucleotides: TGCGCCAGCAGCTTGAATGGAGGGTCCGATTATGGCTACACCTTC. As protein: CASSLNGGSDYGYTF.